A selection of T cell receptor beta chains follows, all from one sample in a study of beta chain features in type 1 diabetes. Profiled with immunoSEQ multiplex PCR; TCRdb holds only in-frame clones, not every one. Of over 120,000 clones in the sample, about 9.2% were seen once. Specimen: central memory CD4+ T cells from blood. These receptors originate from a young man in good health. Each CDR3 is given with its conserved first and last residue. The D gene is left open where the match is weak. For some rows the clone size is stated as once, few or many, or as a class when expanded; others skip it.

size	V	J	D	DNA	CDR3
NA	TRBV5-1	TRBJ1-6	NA	TGCGCCAGCAGCTTGGATGGAACAGCCTATAATTCACCCCTCCACTTT	CASSLDGTAYNSPLHF
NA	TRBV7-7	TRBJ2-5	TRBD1	TGTGCCAGCGGGACAGGGGTACAAGAGACCCAGTACTTC	CASGTGVQETQYF
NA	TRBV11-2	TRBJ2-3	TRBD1	TGTGCCAGCAGCCTCCCCCCGACAGGGGGAGTGGCAGATACGCAGTATTTT	CASSLPPTGGVADTQYF
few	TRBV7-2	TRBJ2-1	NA	TGTGCCGCAAGCCGGACTACCAACAATGAGCAGTTCTTC	CAASRTTNNEQFF
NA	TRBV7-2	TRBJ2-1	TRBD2	TGTGCCAGCAGCCGAGTAGCGGGGGGCGGGAATGAGCAGTTCTTC	CASSRVAGGGNEQFF
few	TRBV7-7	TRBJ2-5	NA	TGTGCCAGCAGTCGACAGTGGCAAGAGACCCAGTACTTC	CASSRQWQETQYF
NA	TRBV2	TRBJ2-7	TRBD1	TGTGCCAGCAGCCGGACAGGGATATACGAGCAGTACTTC	CASSRTGIYEQYF
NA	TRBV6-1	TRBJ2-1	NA	TGTGCCAGCAGCCTAGGGGTTGAGCAGTTCTTC	CASSLGVEQFF
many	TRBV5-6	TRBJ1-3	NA	TGTGCCAGCACCCGGACAGTACCCTCTGGAAACACCATATATTTT	CASTRTVPSGNTIYF
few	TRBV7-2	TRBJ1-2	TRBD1	TGTGCCAGCAGCGGGGAGGGACAGGGCTCCTATGGCTACACCTTC	CASSGEGQGSYGYTF
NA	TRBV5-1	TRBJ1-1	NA	TGCGCCAGCAGCCCACCACAGGGATTATCGGACACTGAAGCTTTCTTT	CASSPPQGLSDTEAFF
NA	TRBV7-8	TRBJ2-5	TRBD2	TGTGCCAGCAGCTTGAGGGGTAGCGGGGGGGCACAGGAGACCCAGTACTTC	CASSLRGSGGAQETQYF
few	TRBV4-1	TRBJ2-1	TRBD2	TGCGCCAGCAGCCAAGGTCCTTTGCGGGGGAGCTCCTACAATGAGCAGTTCTTC	CASSQGPLRGSSYNEQFF
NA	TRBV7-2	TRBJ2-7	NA	TGTGCCAGCAGCTTAGCGCGGGGAGGTCTCTACGAGCAGTACTTC	CASSLARGGLYEQYF
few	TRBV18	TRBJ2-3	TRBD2	TGTGCCAGCTCAGGGGGGGGCACAGATACGCAGTATTTT	CASSGGGTDTQYF
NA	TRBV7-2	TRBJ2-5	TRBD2	TGTGCCAGCAGCTCAGGACTAGCGGGGGGCAGGGACTTC	CASSSGLAGGRDF
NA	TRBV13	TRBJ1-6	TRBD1	TGTGCCAGCAGCGGCGGACAGGCAAGCTCCTATAATTCACCCCTCCACTTT	CASSGGQASSYNSPLHF
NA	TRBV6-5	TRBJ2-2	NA	TGTGCCAGCAGTTATTTTGCAGGTCCCACCGGGGAGCTGTTTTTT	CASSYFAGPTGELFF
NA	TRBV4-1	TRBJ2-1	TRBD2	TGCGCCAGCAGCCAAGGGTCGGCTAGCGGGTACAATGAGCAGTTCTTC	CASSQGSASGYNEQFF
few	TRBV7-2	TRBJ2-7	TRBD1	TGTGCCAGCAGCTTAGGAGGGACAGCTTCCTACGAGCAGTACTTC	CASSLGGTASYEQYF
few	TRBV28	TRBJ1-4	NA	TGTGCCAGCAGTTTAGGAGGCAGGGGTCCGGAAAAACTGTTTTTT	CASSLGGRGPEKLFF
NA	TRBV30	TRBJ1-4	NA	TGTGCCTGGAGTGAGGCTCCCCCCATGGAGCATGAAAAACTGTTTTTT	CAWSEAPPMEHEKLFF
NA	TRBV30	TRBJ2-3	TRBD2	TGTGCCTGGAGTACTAGCGGGGGGACAGATACGCAGTATTTT	CAWSTSGGTDTQYF
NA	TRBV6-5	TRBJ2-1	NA	TGTGCCAGCAGTTCAGGGGTGTTACAGTTCTTC	CASSSGVLQFF
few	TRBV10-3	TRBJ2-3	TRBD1	TGTGCCATCAGGGAAAACCCGGGACAGTCAGATACGCAGTATTTT	CAIRENPGQSDTQYF
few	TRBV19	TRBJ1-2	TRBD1	TGTGCCAGTAGTGCAGACAGGGGGCTTGGCGGCTACACCTTC	CASSADRGLGGYTF
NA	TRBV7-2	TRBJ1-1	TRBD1	TGTGCCAGCAGCTCCGGGACAGGGGGCGCGGCTTTCTTT	CASSSGTGGAAFF